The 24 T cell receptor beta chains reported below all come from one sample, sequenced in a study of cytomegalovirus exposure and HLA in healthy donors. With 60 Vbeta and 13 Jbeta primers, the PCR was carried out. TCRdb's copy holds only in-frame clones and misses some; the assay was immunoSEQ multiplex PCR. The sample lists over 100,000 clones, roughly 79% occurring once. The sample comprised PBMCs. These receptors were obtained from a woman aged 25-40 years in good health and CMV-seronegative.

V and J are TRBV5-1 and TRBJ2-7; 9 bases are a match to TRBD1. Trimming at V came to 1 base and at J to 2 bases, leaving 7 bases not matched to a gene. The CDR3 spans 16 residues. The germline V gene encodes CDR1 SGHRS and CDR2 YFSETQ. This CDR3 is CASSLQPGQGAYEQYF. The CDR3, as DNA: TGCGCCAGCAGCTTGCAACCGGGACAGGGTGCCTACGAGCAGTACTTC.

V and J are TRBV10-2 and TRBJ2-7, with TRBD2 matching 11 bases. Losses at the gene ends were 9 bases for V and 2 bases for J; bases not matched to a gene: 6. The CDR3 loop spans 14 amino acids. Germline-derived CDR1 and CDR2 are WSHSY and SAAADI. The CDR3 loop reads CASLLAGGAYEQYF. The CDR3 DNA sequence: TGCGCCAGTCTTCTAGCGGGAGGCGCCTACGAGCAGTACTTC.

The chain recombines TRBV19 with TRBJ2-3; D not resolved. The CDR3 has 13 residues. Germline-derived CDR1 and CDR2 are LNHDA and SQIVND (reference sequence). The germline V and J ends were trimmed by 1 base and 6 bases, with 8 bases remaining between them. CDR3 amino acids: CASSIGKLDTQYF. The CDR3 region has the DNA TGTGCCAGTAGTATAGGCAAGCTCGATACGCAGTATTTT.

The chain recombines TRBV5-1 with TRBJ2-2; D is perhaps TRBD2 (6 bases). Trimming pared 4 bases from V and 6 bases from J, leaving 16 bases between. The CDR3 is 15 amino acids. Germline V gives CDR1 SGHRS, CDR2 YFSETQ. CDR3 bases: TGCGCCAGCAGCGAAACGGGAGTGGTACCCGGGGAGCTGTTTTTT. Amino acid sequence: CASSETGVVPGELFF. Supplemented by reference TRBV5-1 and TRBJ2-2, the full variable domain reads KAGVTQTPRYLIKTRGQQVTLSCSPISGHRSVSWYQQTPGQGLQFLFEYFSETQRNKGNFPGRFSGRQFSNSRSEMNVSTLELGDSALYLCASSETGVVPGELFFGEGSRLTVL.

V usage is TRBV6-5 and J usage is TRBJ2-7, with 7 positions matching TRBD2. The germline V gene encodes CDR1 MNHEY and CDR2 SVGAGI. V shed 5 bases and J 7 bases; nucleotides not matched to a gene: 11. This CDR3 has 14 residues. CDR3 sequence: CASSLRDYLSEQYF. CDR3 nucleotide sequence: TGTGCCAGCAGTCTCCGGGACTACCTTTCAGAGCAGTACTTC.

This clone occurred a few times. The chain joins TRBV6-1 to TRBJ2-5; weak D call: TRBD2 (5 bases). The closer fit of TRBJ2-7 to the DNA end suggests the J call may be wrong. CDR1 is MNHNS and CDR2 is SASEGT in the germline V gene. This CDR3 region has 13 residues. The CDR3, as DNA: TGTGCCAGCAGTGACGGGAAACCCTACGAGCAGTACTTC. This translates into CASSDGKPYEQYF.

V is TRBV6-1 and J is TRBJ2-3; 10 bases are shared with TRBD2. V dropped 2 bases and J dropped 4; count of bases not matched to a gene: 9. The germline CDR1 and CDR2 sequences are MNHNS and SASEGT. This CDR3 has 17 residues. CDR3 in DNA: TGTGCCAGCAGTGAAAATAGAAGGACTAGCGGTGCAGATACGCAGTATTTT. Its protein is CASSENRRTSGADTQYF.

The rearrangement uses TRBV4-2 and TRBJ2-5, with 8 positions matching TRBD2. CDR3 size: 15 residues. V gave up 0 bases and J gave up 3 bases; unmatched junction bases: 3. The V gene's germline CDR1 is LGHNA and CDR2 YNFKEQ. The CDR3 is CASSQDPGGEETQYF. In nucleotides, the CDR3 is TGTGCCAGCAGCCAAGATCCCGGGGGGGAAGAGACCCAGTACTTC.

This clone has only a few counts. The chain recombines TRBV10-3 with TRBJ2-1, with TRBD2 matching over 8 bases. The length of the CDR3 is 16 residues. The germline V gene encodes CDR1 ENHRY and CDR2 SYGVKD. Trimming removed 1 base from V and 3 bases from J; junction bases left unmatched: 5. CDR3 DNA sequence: TGTGCCATCAGTGAGTACCTGGCGGGGGGCTACAATGAGCAGTTCTTC. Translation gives CAISEYLAGGYNEQFF.

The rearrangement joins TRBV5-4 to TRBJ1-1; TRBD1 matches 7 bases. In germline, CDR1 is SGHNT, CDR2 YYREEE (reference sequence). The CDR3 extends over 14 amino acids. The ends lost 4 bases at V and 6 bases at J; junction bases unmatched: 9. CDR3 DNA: TGTGCCAGCAGCGGGGCCCAGGGGGGCGCTGAAGCTTTCTTT. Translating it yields CASSGAQGGAEAFF.

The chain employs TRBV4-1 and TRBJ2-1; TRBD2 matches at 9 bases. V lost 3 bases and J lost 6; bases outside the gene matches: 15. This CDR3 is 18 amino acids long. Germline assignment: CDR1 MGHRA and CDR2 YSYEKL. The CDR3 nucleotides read TGCGCCAGCAGCCATTATCCCCCAGTAGCGGGAGTCACCAATGAGCAGTTCTTC. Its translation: CASSHYPPVAGVTNEQFF.

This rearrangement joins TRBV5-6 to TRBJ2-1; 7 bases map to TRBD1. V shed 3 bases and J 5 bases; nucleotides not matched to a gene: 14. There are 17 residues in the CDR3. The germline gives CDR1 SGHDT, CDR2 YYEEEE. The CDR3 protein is CASSSQTHRGLNNEQFF. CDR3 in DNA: TGTGCCAGCAGCTCGCAGACCCACAGGGGTCTAAACAATGAGCAGTTCTTC.

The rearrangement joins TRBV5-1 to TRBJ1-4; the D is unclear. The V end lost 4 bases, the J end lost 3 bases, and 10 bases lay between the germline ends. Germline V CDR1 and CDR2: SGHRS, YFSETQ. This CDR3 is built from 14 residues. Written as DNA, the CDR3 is TGCGCCAGCAGCCCTACCGGAGCTAATGAAAAACTGTTTTTT. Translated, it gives CASSPTGANEKLFF.

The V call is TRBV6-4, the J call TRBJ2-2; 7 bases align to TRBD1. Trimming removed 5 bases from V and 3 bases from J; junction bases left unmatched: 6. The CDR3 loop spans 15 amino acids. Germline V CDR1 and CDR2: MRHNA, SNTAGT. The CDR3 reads CASSQQGSYTGELFF. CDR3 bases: TGTGCCAGCAGTCAACAGGGGTCTTACACCGGGGAGCTGTTTTTT.

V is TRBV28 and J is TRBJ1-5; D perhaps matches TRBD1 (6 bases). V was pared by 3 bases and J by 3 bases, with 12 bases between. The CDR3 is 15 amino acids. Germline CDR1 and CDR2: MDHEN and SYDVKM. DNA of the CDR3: TGTGCCAGCAGTTTCCCGGACAGCACCAATCAGCCCCAGCATTTT. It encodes CASSFPDSTNQPQHF.

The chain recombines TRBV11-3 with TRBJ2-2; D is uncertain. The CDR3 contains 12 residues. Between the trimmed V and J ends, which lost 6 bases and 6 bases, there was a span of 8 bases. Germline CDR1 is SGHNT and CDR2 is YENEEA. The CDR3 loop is CASSWRPGELFF. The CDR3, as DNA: TGTGCCAGCAGTTGGCGGCCCGGGGAGCTGTTTTTT.

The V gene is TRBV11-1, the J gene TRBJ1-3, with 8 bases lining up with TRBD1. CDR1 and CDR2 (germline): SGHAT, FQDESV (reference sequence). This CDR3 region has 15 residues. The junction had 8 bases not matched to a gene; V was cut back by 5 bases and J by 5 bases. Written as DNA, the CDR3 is TGTGCCAGCAGCCTCGGGACAGGTAGCCGAAACACCATATATTTT. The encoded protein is CASSLGTGSRNTIYF.

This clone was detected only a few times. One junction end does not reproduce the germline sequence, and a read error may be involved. The CDR3 sequence is CSSSYVAGGPEDTQYF. CDR3 bases: TGTTCCAGCAGCTATGTCGCGGGAGGGCCGGAAGATACGCAGTATTTT. The chain joins TRBV7-9 to TRBJ2-3, with 9 bases that match TRBD2. Germline lookup yields CDR1 SEHNR and CDR2 FQNEAQ (reference sequence). The CDR3 is made up of 16 amino acids.

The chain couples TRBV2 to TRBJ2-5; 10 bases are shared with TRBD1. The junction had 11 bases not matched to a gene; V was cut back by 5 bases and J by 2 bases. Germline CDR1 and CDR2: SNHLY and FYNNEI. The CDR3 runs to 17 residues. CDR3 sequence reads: CASSKRQGALGQETQYF. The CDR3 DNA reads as TGTGCCAGCAGTAAGAGACAGGGGGCGTTGGGTCAAGAGACCCAGTACTTC.

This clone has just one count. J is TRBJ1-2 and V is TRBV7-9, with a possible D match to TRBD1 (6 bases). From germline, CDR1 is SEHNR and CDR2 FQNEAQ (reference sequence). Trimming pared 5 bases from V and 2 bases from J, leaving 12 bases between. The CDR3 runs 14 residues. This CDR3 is CASSPSGVNYGYTF. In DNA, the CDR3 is TGTGCCAGCAGCCCTTCAGGGGTAAACTATGGCTACACCTTC.

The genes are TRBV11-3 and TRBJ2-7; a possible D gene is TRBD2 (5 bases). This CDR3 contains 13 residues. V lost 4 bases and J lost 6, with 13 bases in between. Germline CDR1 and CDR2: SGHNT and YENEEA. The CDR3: CASSWERFFEQYF. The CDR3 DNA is TGTGCCAGCAGCTGGGAGAGGTTCTTCGAGCAGTACTTC.

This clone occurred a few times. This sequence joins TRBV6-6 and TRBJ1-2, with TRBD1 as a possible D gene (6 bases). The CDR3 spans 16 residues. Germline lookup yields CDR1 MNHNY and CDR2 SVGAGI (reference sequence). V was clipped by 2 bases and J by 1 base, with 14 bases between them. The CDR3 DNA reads TGTGCCAGCAGTTACCCCCTTGGGACATTTAACTATGGCTACACCTTC. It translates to CASSYPLGTFNYGYTF.

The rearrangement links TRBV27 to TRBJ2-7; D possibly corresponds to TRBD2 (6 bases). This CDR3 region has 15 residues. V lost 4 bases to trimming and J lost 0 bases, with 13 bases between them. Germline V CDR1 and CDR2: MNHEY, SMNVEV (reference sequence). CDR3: CASSYRGGTSYEQYF. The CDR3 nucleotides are TGTGCCAGCAGTTACCGGGGCGGGACCTCCTACGAGCAGTACTTC.

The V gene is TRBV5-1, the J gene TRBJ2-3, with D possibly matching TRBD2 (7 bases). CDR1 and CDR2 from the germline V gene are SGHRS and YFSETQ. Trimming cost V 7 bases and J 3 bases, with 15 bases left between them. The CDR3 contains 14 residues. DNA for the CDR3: TGCGCCAGCGCAGGGGAGGGCCGAACAGATACGCAGTATTTT. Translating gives CASAGEGRTDTQYF.